Detailed here is one T cell receptor beta chain. PCR primers comprised 60 Vbeta and 13 Jbeta primers. Assay used: immunoSEQ multiplex PCR; TCRdb lists only in-frame clones, some missing. The sample carries about 130,000 clones, about 74% recorded once. The CDR3 is 15 amino acids. Germline V CDR1 and CDR2: SGHTA, FQGNSA. Trimming took 5 bases from V and 0 from J, leaving 11 bases between them. The entry originates in a study of cytomegalovirus exposure and HLA in healthy donors. The receptor's source is a man aged 18 to 30 in good health and CMV-seropositive. The V call is TRBV7-2, the J call TRBJ2-1; D call uncertain. Material: PBMCs. CDR3 region: CASSVRRGSYNEQFF. The CDR3 coding sequence is TGTGCCAGCAGCGTCAGAAGAGGCTCCTACAATGAGCAGTTCTTC.